This T cell receptor (beta chain) was recovered during a study of vaccination effects on CD4 cells after COVID-19. Whole-study context: BNT162b2 vaccine or mRNA-1273 vaccine was given to participants in two doses.

TCRdb's copy holds only in-frame clones and misses some; the assay was immunoSEQ multiplex PCR. The table has some 25,000 clones, under 75% seen once. Ahead of sequencing, the ViraFEST assay grew antigen-specific CD4+ T cells using viral peptide pools. Cultured cells yielded isolated CD4+ T cells after 10 days. Nucleocapsid antibody tests were negative, and the vaccine recipients had no prior SARS-CoV-2 infection. The culture medium for approximately 1.9 million PBMC per well included 10 IU/ml IL-2 and 9.5 to 10 ug/ml peptides. V was shortened by 5 bases and J by 8 bases, with 16 bases between the two germline ends. Germline values: CDR1 LNHDA, CDR2 SQIVND (reference sequence). CDR3 size: 14 residues. Study outcomes and limitations: Early post-infection timepoints were absent, and convalescent patients were few. Marked clonal contraction was seen late after vaccination (in both infection- and vaccine-induced clones).

There are a few counts of this clone. The antigen remains unidentified. The sequencing used CD4+ T cells from PBMCs cultured with HCoV-OC43 spike peptides, collected before COVID-19 vaccination. Stated subset: HCoV-OC43 spike overlapping peptide pool stimulation. This sequence was found in a human donor who received a COVID-19 vaccine. The chain is built from TRBV19 and TRBJ2-1; tentatively, D is TRBD2 (6 bases). CDR3 region: CASSEGLASDEQFF. The CDR3 DNA sequence: TGTGCCAGTAGTGAAGGGCTAGCGAGCGATGAGCAGTTCTTC.